This T cell receptor (beta chain) was obtained from a study of blood T cell repertoires in COVID-19. Across the study: Sample material is recorded as cDNA or gDNA derived from T cells, B-cell-depleted T cells, or PBMCs.

Measured with immunoSEQ multiplex PCR; TCRdb has only the in-frame clones, and not every one. Altogether hundreds of thousands of clones are present, about 90% being singletons, with the ten largest covering about 12%. Looked up from germline, CDR1 is SGHTA and CDR2 is FQGTGA. CDR3 length: 13 residues. With 5 bases clipped from V and 4 bases from J, the junction kept 4 bases outside the gene matches. The sequence was collected from a woman between 18 and 30 years old who had recovered from COVID-19. V gene TRBV7-3 combines with J gene TRBJ2-5, with TRBD2 identical over 7 bases. The sequencing sample was made of peripheral blood. This CDR3 reads CASSRTRTETQYF. CDR3 DNA: TGTGCCAGCAGCCGGACTAGGACAGAGACCCAGTACTTC.